One sample yielded the 28 T cell receptor beta chains listed below, sequenced in a study of T cell responses to AZD1222 COVID-19 vaccine. TCRdb keeps only in-frame clones here, not all; method: immunoSEQ multiplex PCR. This sample has about 140,000 clones; more than 75% occur once, and the top ten carry about 2%. The source material was peripheral blood, sampled 28 days after the second AZD1222 dose. Source of these receptors: an adult who received the AZD1222 COVID-19 vaccine.

The rearrangement links TRBV19 to TRBJ1-4; D is unresolved. The CDR3 spans 17 residues. CDR1 and CDR2 (germline): LNHDA, SQIVND (reference sequence). V dropped 4 bases and J dropped 0 bases, with 15 bases sitting between them. CDR3 in DNA: TGTGCCAGTAGTAGTAGACGGATAGATGCAACTAATGAAAAACTGTTTTTT. Protein sequence: CASSSRRIDATNEKLFF.

The chain uses TRBV7-2 and TRBJ2-1, with D hard to call. CDR3 length: 12 residues. The germline V and J ends were trimmed by 1 base and 14 bases, with 12 bases remaining between them. Germline CDR1 SGHTA, CDR2 FQGNSA. CDR3 region: CASSLDLGIKFF. The CDR3 DNA is TGTGCCAGCAGCTTAGATTTGGGGATTAAGTTCTTC.

The V call is TRBV7-9, the J call TRBJ2-1; TRBD1 matches 11 bases. Germline values: CDR1 SEHNR, CDR2 FQNEAQ (reference sequence). Trimming cost V 0 bases and J 8 bases; bases outside gene matches: 3. CDR3 length: 15 residues. For the CDR3, the DNA is TGTGCCAGCAGCTTAGCCGGGACAGGGGGGCATGAGCAGTTCTTC. It translates to CASSLAGTGGHEQFF.

This rearrangement joins TRBV15 to TRBJ1-5; D unresolved. Germline values: CDR1 LNHNV, CDR2 YYDKDF (reference sequence). This CDR3 is built from 13 residues. V was trimmed by 1 base and J by 6 bases, leaving 7 bases between them. DNA for the CDR3: TGTGCCACCAGCAGAGGCCCCCGTCAGCCCCAGCATTTT. Translation: CATSRGPRQPQHF.

The V gene is TRBV5-1, the J gene TRBJ1-1, with 10 bases lining up with TRBD1. V dropped 1 base and J dropped 5; count of bases not matched to a gene: 8. This CDR3 spans 16 amino acids. Germline CDR1 SGHRS, CDR2 YFSETQ. Here the CDR3 reads CASSLSLGTGVTEAFF. The CDR3 nucleotides are TGCGCCAGCAGCTTGAGCCTTGGGACAGGGGTGACTGAAGCTTTCTTT.

V and J are TRBV10-2 and TRBJ2-3, with D possibly being TRBD2 (5 bases). The germline V gene has CDR1 WSHSY and CDR2 SAAADI. Between the trimmed V and J ends, which lost 0 bases and 6 bases, there was a span of 13 bases. The length of the CDR3 is 15 residues. CDR3 nucleotides: TGCGCCAGCAGTGAGTCGATTTCTAGCAGGGATACGCAGTATTTT. It encodes CASSESISSRDTQYF.

The gene calls are TRBV5-5 and TRBJ1-2; D ambiguous. The CDR3 loop spans 14 amino acids. Trimming removed 0 bases at V and 1 base at J, with 7 bases between. The germline V gene has CDR1 SGHKS and CDR2 YYEKEE (reference sequence). In DNA, the CDR3 is TGTGCCAGCAGCTTGGAAACGCGTAACTATGGCTACACCTTC. It is translated as CASSLETRNYGYTF.

This sequence joins TRBV18 and TRBJ2-1, with 11 nucleotides matching TRBD1. Germline-derived CDR1 and CDR2 are KGHSH and LQKENI. The CDR3 has 14 residues. The ends lost 4 bases at V and 9 bases at J; junction bases unmatched: 5. This CDR3 reads CASSRGQGAGEQFF. In nucleotides, the CDR3 is TGTGCCAGCTCACGAGGACAGGGGGCCGGTGAGCAGTTCTTC.

The V gene is TRBV2, the J gene TRBJ2-3, with 7 nucleotides matching TRBD2. CDR1 is SNHLY and CDR2 is FYNNEI in the germline V gene. The CDR3 is 17 residues long. V shed 7 bases and J 6 bases; nucleotides not matched to a gene: 19. CDR3: CASTSFAASGTGDTQYF. CDR3 DNA sequence: TGTGCCAGCACCAGTTTTGCGGCTAGCGGAACGGGGGATACGCAGTATTTT.

In regard to this clone: Other DNA sequences within the sample encode an identical CDR3. This rearrangement joins TRBV9 to TRBJ1-1; tentative D call: TRBD1 (6 bases). The germline CDR1 and CDR2 sequences are SGDLS and YYNGEE. The CDR3 consists of 14 residues. The V gene lost 4 bases and the J gene lost 1 base, with 11 bases spanning the gap. The CDR3 DNA reads as TGTGCCAGCAGCCCGACGGGGGCGAACACTGAAGCTTTCTTT. It encodes CASSPTGANTEAFF.

The rearrangement links TRBV7-9 to TRBJ1-2; 7 bases are a match to TRBD1. The CDR3 has 14 residues. Trimming at V came to 5 bases and at J to 6 bases, leaving 9 bases not matched to a gene. In germline, CDR1 is SEHNR, CDR2 FQNEAQ (reference sequence). CDR3: CASSPTGRGNGYTF. CDR3 DNA: TGTGCCAGCAGCCCGACGGGCAGGGGGAATGGCTACACCTTC.

The gene calls are TRBV24-1 and TRBJ2-3, with 9 bases identical to TRBD1. The CDR3 is made up of 15 amino acids. Germline loops: CDR1 KGHDR, CDR2 SFDVKD. V gave up 3 bases and J gave up 4 bases; unmatched junction bases: 4. The CDR3 DNA reads as TGTGCCACCAGTGATCGGGACAGGGATTCAGATACGCAGTATTTT. Its translation: CATSDRDRDSDTQYF.

The V gene is TRBV7-6, the J gene TRBJ1-2; TRBD1 agrees at 10 bases. The CDR3 spans 14 residues. The J segment lost 14 bases and the V segment lost 4 bases, leaving 13 bases of the junction unmatched. Looked up from germline, CDR1 is SGHVS and CDR2 is FNYEAQ. CDR3 region: CASSSQPGTGESTF. In nucleotides, the CDR3 is TGTGCCAGCAGCTCGCAACCCGGGACAGGGGAGAGTACCTTC.

This chain links TRBV4-2 with TRBJ1-3; tentative D call: TRBD1 (5 bases). The ends were cut back, 1 base at V and 2 bases at J, with 9 bases in the middle. The CDR3 runs 15 residues. Germline V gene lookup returns CDR1 LGHNA and CDR2 YNFKEQ. CDR3 in DNA: TGTGCCAGCAGCCAAGTCCGGGGGGCTGGAAACACCATATATTTT. It is translated as CASSQVRGAGNTIYF.

The chain combines TRBV10-2 with TRBJ1-1; unclear D gene. Trimming took 2 bases from V and 11 from J, leaving 9 bases between them. In germline, CDR1 is WSHSY, CDR2 SAAADI. This CDR3 is 11 amino acids long. CDR3 sequence: CASSEGWAAFF. The CDR3 nucleotides read TGCGCCAGCAGTGAGGGGTGGGCCGCTTTCTTT.

J is TRBJ1-2 and V is TRBV18; maybe TRBD1 (6 bases). Trimming removed 0 bases at V and 1 base at J, with 9 bases between. Germline V CDR1 and CDR2: KGHSH, LQKENI. The CDR3 totals 15 residues. CDR3 sequence: CASSPPGGSNYGYTF. The CDR3 coding sequence is TGTGCCAGCTCACCACCGGGGGGCAGTAACTATGGCTACACCTTC.

The chain joins TRBV13 to TRBJ1-4; a weak D match, TRBD1 (6 bases). Per germline, CDR1 PRHDT and CDR2 FYEKMQ (reference sequence). The V end was cut by 0 bases, the J end by 1 base, with 6 bases between. The length of the CDR3 is 15 residues. The CDR3 region is CASSLGGGTNEKLFF. The CDR3 coding sequence is TGTGCCAGCAGCTTAGGAGGGGGAACTAATGAAAAACTGTTTTTT.

The chain joins TRBV6-5 to TRBJ1-5; D is undetermined. The germline V and J ends were trimmed by 2 bases and 5 bases, with 7 bases remaining between them. Germline V gene sequence: CDR1 MNHEY, CDR2 SVGAGI. This CDR3 has 13 residues. The CDR3 loop is CASSYREDQPQHF. CDR3 DNA sequence: TGTGCCAGCAGTTACAGGGAAGATCAGCCCCAGCATTTT.

This clone was picked up one time. The V and J genes are TRBV5-4 and TRBJ1-6; TRBD1 might be the D (6 bases). V was shortened by 1 base and J by 14 bases, with 16 bases between the two germline ends. The V gene's germline CDR1 is SGHNT and CDR2 YYREEE (reference sequence). There are 14 residues in the CDR3. The CDR3 nucleotides are TGTGCCAGCAGCTTGTGGGGGCTGGGGTCGTCCCTCCACTTT. Translation gives CASSLWGLGSSLHF.

CDR3 in DNA: TGCGCCAGCAGCTTGGTTGTCTCGGGCAATGAGCAGTTCTTC. Its translation: CASSLVVSGNEQFF. This chain connects TRBV5-1 to TRBJ2-1; D ambiguous. The CDR3 runs 14 residues. Germline CDR1 SGHRS, CDR2 YFSETQ. V dropped 0 bases and J dropped 6 bases, with 10 bases sitting between them.

This chain links TRBV7-9 with TRBJ2-5, with 9 bases that match TRBD1. Germline values: CDR1 SEHNR, CDR2 FQNEAQ (reference sequence). This CDR3 region has 15 residues. J gave up 2 bases and V 5 bases, and 6 bases lay outside the gene matches. The CDR3 region is CASSADRGRQETQYF. The CDR3 DNA is TGTGCCAGCAGCGCGGACAGGGGCCGACAAGAGACCCAGTACTTC.

The chain has TRBV6-1 and TRBJ1-5; the D is unclear. There are 14 residues in the CDR3. The V end was cut by 2 bases, the J end by 5 bases, with 10 bases between. CDR1 is MNHNS and CDR2 is SASEGT in the germline V gene. CDR3 amino acids: CASSERYSDQPQHF. In DNA, the CDR3 is TGTGCCAGCAGTGAAAGGTACAGTGATCAGCCCCAGCATTTT.

The gene calls are TRBV6-6 and TRBJ2-1, with 10 bases lining up with TRBD1. The CDR3 contains 15 residues. Germline values: CDR1 MNHNY, CDR2 SVGAGI (reference sequence). With 5 bases clipped from V and 4 bases from J, the junction kept 5 bases outside the gene matches. The CDR3 DNA sequence: TGTGCCAGCAGTCCCGGACAGGGGGATTACAATGAGCAGTTCTTC. Amino acids: CASSPGQGDYNEQFF.

The chain carries TRBV9 and TRBJ1-2, with D possibly matching TRBD1 (6 bases). Germline CDR1 reads SGDLS; CDR2 reads YYNGEE. The V end was cut by 0 bases, the J end by 4 bases, with 13 bases between. The CDR3 contains 15 residues. The CDR3 spells CASSVVGGSAYGYTF. CDR3 nucleotides: TGTGCCAGCAGCGTAGTCGGGGGCAGCGCCTATGGCTACACCTTC.

The chain combines TRBV2 with TRBJ1-1; D uncertain. The CDR3 has 13 amino acids. Germline assignment: CDR1 SNHLY and CDR2 FYNNEI. The V end was cut by 2 bases, the J end by 5 bases, with 9 bases between. CDR3 sequence reads: CASSENWGTEAFF. The CDR3 DNA follows: TGTGCCAGCAGTGAAAACTGGGGAACTGAAGCTTTCTTT.

J is TRBJ1-5 and V is TRBV2; D possibly corresponds to TRBD1 (5 bases). The V gene's germline CDR1 is SNHLY and CDR2 FYNNEI. The germline V and J ends were trimmed by 11 bases and 5 bases, with 16 bases remaining between them. CDR3 length equals 13 residues. CDR3 in amino acids: CAGGAGEHQPQHF. CDR3 sequence (DNA): TGTGCCGGAGGGGCAGGAGAACATCAGCCCCAGCATTTT.

This chain links TRBV4-1 with TRBJ1-4, with 10 bases lining up with TRBD1. CDR3 length equals 17 residues. The V and J ends lost 0 bases and 3 bases, in that order; junction bases with no gene match: 4. Germline lookup yields CDR1 MGHRA and CDR2 YSYEKL. The CDR3 sequence is CASSQDRGTGANEKLFF. The CDR3 DNA sequence: TGCGCCAGCAGCCAAGATCGCGGGACAGGGGCTAATGAAAAACTGTTTTTT.

This chain uses TRBV5-6 with TRBJ1-2; D remains ambiguous. Looked up from germline, CDR1 is SGHDT and CDR2 is YYEEEE. The length of the CDR3 is 15 residues. The germline V and J ends were trimmed by 4 bases and 6 bases, with 19 bases remaining between them. CDR3 sequence: CASSLAMTGRHGYTF. In nucleotides, the CDR3 is TGTGCCAGCAGCCTGGCCATGACGGGGAGGCATGGCTACACCTTC.